This passage covers 22 T cell receptor beta chains from one sample sequenced in a study of blood T cell repertoires in COVID-19. Here immunoSEQ multiplex PCR was the method, and the copy in TCRdb shows in-frame clones only, minus some. The sample yields under 250,000 clones, about 93% seen once. The sequenced sample consisted of peripheral blood. Source of these receptors: a man aged 60 to 75 with COVID-19, enrolled during active disease.

J is TRBJ1-1 and V is TRBV2; 7 bases map to TRBD1. The germline gives CDR1 SNHLY, CDR2 FYNNEI. J gave up 1 base and V 5 bases, and 4 bases lay outside the gene matches. The CDR3 has 14 residues. CDR3 nucleotides: TGTGCCAGCAGTTCCGGACAGGCGAACACTGAAGCTTTCTTT. Translation gives CASSSGQANTEAFF.

The gene calls are TRBV11-2 and TRBJ1-1; unclear D gene. The germline gives CDR1 SGHAT, CDR2 FQNNGV. V was cut by 1 base and J by 9 bases, with 9 bases left in between. CDR3 length: 12 amino acids. The CDR3 region has the DNA TGTGCCAGCAGCTTAGGGAGGATACAAGCTTTCTTT. Translating it yields CASSLGRIQAFF.

The genes are TRBV18 and TRBJ2-7; D gene unclear. CDR1 is KGHSH, CDR2 LQKENI, per germline. V was trimmed by 5 bases and J by 3 bases, leaving 5 bases between them. The CDR3 totals 11 residues. The CDR3, as DNA: TGTGCCAGCTCAGTTCACTACGAGCAGTACTTC. It translates to CASSVHYEQYF.

This clone has just one count. The chain links TRBV2 to TRBJ2-1, with 7 bases lining up with TRBD2. The CDR3 runs to 14 residues. Germline CDR1 reads SNHLY; CDR2 reads FYNNEI. Unmatched junction bases numbered 7, after V lost 6 bases and J lost 5 bases. This chain's CDR3 is CASRRLATNNEQFF. For the CDR3, the DNA is TGTGCCAGCAGGCGACTAGCAACAAACAATGAGCAGTTCTTC.

On this clone: A read error may explain this, as a much larger clone is one base away. The same CDR3 also results from other DNA sequences found in this sample. The chain couples TRBV11-2 to TRBJ2-1; 8 bases map to TRBD2. The CDR3 contains 16 residues. CDR1 is SGHAT, CDR2 FQNNGV, per germline. The CDR3 DNA reads as TGTGCCAGCAGGGGGGGAGGGACTAGAGGCTACAATGAACAGTTCTTC. Its translation is CASRGGGTRGYNEQFF.

The J gene is TRBJ1-2, the V gene TRBV12-3 or TRBV12-4, with a weak D call TRBD1 (5 bases). The CDR3 is 13 amino acids. Trimming removed 3 bases at V and 5 bases at J, with 10 bases between. The CDR3 bases are TGTGCCAGCAGTTTGGGGCAGGAATATGGCTACACCTTC. Its translation: CASSLGQEYGYTF.

J is TRBJ2-3 and V is TRBV27; 10 bases align to TRBD2. Germline V gene data show CDR1 as MNHEY and CDR2 as SMNVEV (reference sequence). The CDR3 is made up of 16 amino acids. The J segment lost 8 bases and the V segment lost 3 bases, leaving 11 bases of the junction unmatched. For the CDR3, the DNA is TGTGCCAGCAGTTTCCGACTAGCGGGCCCCCCGGGTACGCAGTATTTT. Residues: CASSFRLAGPPGTQYF.

CDR3 protein: CASSSRQGINEKLFF. The CDR3 nucleotides read TGCGCCAGCAGCTCCCGACAGGGGATTAATGAAAAACTGTTTTTT. The chain couples TRBV5-1 to TRBJ1-4, with 8 bases aligning to TRBD1. V was pared by 3 bases and J by 4 bases, with 5 bases of the junction left unmatched. CDR1 is SGHRS and CDR2 is YFSETQ in the germline V gene. The CDR3 runs to 15 residues.

This clone was seen a single time. This chain joins TRBV6-5 and TRBJ2-3; 8 nucleotides align to TRBD1. Per germline, CDR1 MNHEY and CDR2 SVGAGI. Trimming cost V 6 bases and J 4 bases; bases outside gene matches: 0. This CDR3 comprises 12 residues. As DNA, the CDR3 is TGTGCCAGCAGGGACAGGGCAGATACGCAGTATTTT. This sequence encodes CASRDRADTQYF.

The rearrangement uses TRBV5-1 and TRBJ2-3; 10 nucleotides line up with TRBD2. Per germline, CDR1 SGHRS and CDR2 YFSETQ. V was pared by 1 base and J by 1 base, with 3 bases of the junction left unmatched. This CDR3 is built from 16 residues. The CDR3 loop is CASSLSTSGGTDTQYF. CDR3 in DNA: TGCGCCAGCAGCTTGAGTACTAGCGGGGGCACAGATACGCAGTATTTT.

The V call is TRBV9, the J call TRBJ2-2; 11 nucleotides line up with TRBD2. The trim removed 4 bases at V and 5 bases at J, leaving 7 bases unmatched. Germline assignment: CDR1 SGDLS and CDR2 YYNGEE. This CDR3 contains 16 residues. DNA of the CDR3: TGTGCCAGCAGCCTTCGGGTAGCGGGAGGGACCGGGGAGCTGTTTTTT. Translated, it gives CASSLRVAGGTGELFF.

In the case of this clone: Other DNA sequences in the same sample also yield this CDR3. This rearrangement joins TRBV5-1 to TRBJ2-2; 7 positions agree with TRBD1. The CDR3 totals 15 residues. Trimming cost V 3 bases and J 0 bases; bases outside gene matches: 2. The germline gives CDR1 SGHRS, CDR2 YFSETQ. The CDR3 DNA is TGCGCCAGCAGCTCAGGGACAGCGAACACCGGGGAGCTGTTTTTT. Translation gives CASSSGTANTGELFF.

The chain uses TRBV18 and TRBJ2-7; 11 bases are a match to TRBD1. The CDR3 spans 17 residues. V dropped 1 base and J dropped 1; count of bases not matched to a gene: 6. Germline-derived CDR1 and CDR2 are KGHSH and LQKENI. DNA for the CDR3: TGTGCCAGCTCACCACGGACAGGGGGCCCCTTGTCCTACGAGCAGTACTTC. It codes for CASSPRTGGPLSYEQYF.

The chain carries TRBV5-6 and TRBJ1-4; D not certain. From germline, CDR1 is SGHDT and CDR2 YYEEEE. The CDR3 length is 17 residues. Trimming took 0 bases from V and 0 from J, leaving 12 bases between them. The DNA of the CDR3 is TGTGCCAGCAGCTTGGGGCCAGGATCATCAACTAATGAAAAACTGTTTTTT. Its protein product is CASSLGPGSSTNEKLFF.

The V and J genes are TRBV19 and TRBJ1-1; the D is unclear. Trimming cost V 4 bases and J 0 bases, with 9 bases left between them. Germline CDR1 and CDR2: LNHDA and SQIVND (reference sequence). This CDR3 is 14 amino acids long. CDR3 region: CASSKRTLNTEAFF. DNA of the CDR3: TGTGCCAGTAGTAAACGGACTTTGAACACTGAAGCTTTCTTT.

This chain uses TRBV14 with TRBJ1-1, with a weak D call TRBD1 (6 bases). Trimming cost V 4 bases and J 6 bases, with 18 bases left between them. Per the germline V gene, CDR1 is SGHDN and CDR2 is FVKESK. The CDR3 is made up of 15 amino acids. In DNA, the CDR3 is TGTGCCAGCAGCCCTAGCACAGGGTTCGGGTCTGAAGCTTTCTTT. This gives the protein CASSPSTGFGSEAFF.

V usage is TRBV28 and J usage is TRBJ1-2; D might be TRBD1 (5 bases). Germline values: CDR1 MDHEN, CDR2 SYDVKM. The CDR3 contains 12 residues. Trimming removed 5 bases at V and 4 bases at J, with 8 bases between. CDR3 in DNA: TGTGCCAGCAGTCAGGGCCTCTATGGCTACACCTTC. Translating gives CASSQGLYGYTF.

The chain combines TRBV19 with TRBJ2-1, with 12 bases aligning to TRBD2. Germline loops: CDR1 LNHDA, CDR2 SQIVND (reference sequence). The CDR3 is 18 amino acids. The ends lost 7 bases at V and 1 base at J; junction bases unmatched: 11. The CDR3 DNA reads as TGTGCCAGTACAGGGCCTTCGACTAGCGGGAGATCCTACAATGAGCAGTTCTTC. Its translation is CASTGPSTSGRSYNEQFF. Based on the CDR3 plus reference TRBV19 and TRBJ2-1, the full variable domain is DGGITQSPKYLFRKEGQNVTLSCEQNLNHDAMYWYRQDPGQGLRLIYYSQIVNDFQKGDIAEGYSVSREKKESFPLTVTSAQKNPTAFYLCASTGPSTSGRSYNEQFFGPGTRLTVL.

The chain is built from TRBV24-1 and TRBJ2-1; D may be TRBD2 (5 bases). This CDR3 is 15 amino acids long. CDR1 and CDR2 (germline): KGHDR, SFDVKD. V was trimmed by 3 bases and J by 9 bases, leaving 17 bases between them. The CDR3 coding sequence is TGTGCCACCAGTGATCCCGGACTTGAGGTGGTTGAGCAGTTCTTC. It specifies CATSDPGLEVVEQFF.

This clone showed up just once. The chain carries TRBV5-4 and TRBJ1-1, with D possibly being TRBD1 (5 bases). Germline V gene lookup returns CDR1 SGHNT and CDR2 YYREEE (reference sequence). This CDR3 is 16 amino acids long. Trimming shortened V by 0 bases and J by 2 bases, and 14 bases separated the two germline ends. This chain's CDR3 is CASSLGQAGPNTEAFF. The CDR3 nucleotides read TGTGCCAGCAGCTTGGGGCAGGCGGGGCCTAACACTGAAGCTTTCTTT.

Only one count was recorded for this clone. The chain recombines TRBV2 with TRBJ1-1; TRBD1 is a possible D gene (6 bases). Trimming pared 7 bases from V and 6 bases from J, leaving 18 bases between. Germline V gene sequence: CDR1 SNHLY, CDR2 FYNNEI. This CDR3 comprises 14 residues. CDR3 in amino acids: CASKGETSRAEAFF. DNA for the CDR3: TGTGCCAGCAAGGGGGAGACATCTAGGGCTGAAGCTTTCTTT.

The V and J genes are TRBV28 and TRBJ2-1, with 7 bases aligning to TRBD2. Unmatched junction bases numbered 3, after V lost 3 bases and J lost 4 bases. This CDR3 contains 14 residues. Germline loops: CDR1 MDHEN, CDR2 SYDVKM. The CDR3 here is CASSLGGVYNEQFF. For the CDR3, the DNA is TGTGCCAGCAGTTTGGGGGGGGTTTACAATGAGCAGTTCTTC.